One and the same sample provided the 27 T cell receptor beta chains below, sequenced in a study of T cells in Graves' hyperthyroidism and ophthalmopathy. Amplified TCR beta CDR3 regions came from RNA transcripts. In the first-round RT-PCR of the TCR CDR3, the HTBI primer set was used. MiXCR was run by TCRdb on the multiplex PCR reads, yielding one entry per CDR3 protein. The sample lists some 180,000 distinct CDR3 sequences; around a sixth were seen once. The specimen was blood. The receptors shown here come from a woman in her forties or fifties with Graves' hyperthyroidism.

This clonotype has a count of ten or more. The rearrangement uses TRBV27 and TRBJ2-1; 7 positions match TRBD1. The germline V gene encodes CDR1 MNHEY and CDR2 SMNVEV (reference sequence). The CDR3 has 14 amino acids. The J segment lost 2 bases and the V segment lost 9 bases, leaving 7 bases of the junction unmatched. In nucleotides, the CDR3 is TGTGCCAGTTCAGGGGGAACCCCCTACAATGAGCAGTTCTTC. Residues: CASSGGTPYNEQFF.

This clonotype was observed a few times. The rearrangement joins TRBV24-1 to TRBJ1-2; D perhaps matches TRBD1 (6 bases). V shed 3 bases and J shed 4 bases, with 14 bases lying between them. Germline V lookup: CDR1 KGHDR, CDR2 SFDVKD. The CDR3 is 15 residues long. The CDR3 bases are TGTGCCACCAGTGATACGACAGGCCCAGGCTATGGCTACACCTTC. Encoded protein: CATSDTTGPGYGYTF.

This clonotype showed up many times. This rearrangement joins TRBV20-1 to TRBJ1-1, with TRBD1 identical over 8 bases. V gave up 6 bases and J gave up 3 bases; unmatched junction bases: 6. This CDR3 region has 13 residues. Germline CDR1 DFQATT, CDR2 SNEGSKA (reference sequence). As DNA, the CDR3 is TGCAGTGCAACGGACAGGGCGGACACTGAAGCTTTCTTT. This codes for CSATDRADTEAFF.

The chain joins TRBV19 to TRBJ1-5, with TRBD1 matching over 8 bases. CDR3 size: 16 residues. Germline CDR1 and CDR2: LNHDA and SQIVND (reference sequence). Trimming cost V 1 base and J 0 bases; bases outside gene matches: 2. The CDR3 spells CASSIGQGFSNQPQHF. Here the CDR3 DNA reads TGTGCCAGTAGTATAGGACAGGGGTTTAGCAATCAGCCCCAGCATTTT. Together with reference TRBV19 and TRBJ1-5, the CDR3 gives the full variable domain: DGGITQSPKYLFRKEGQNVTLSCEQNLNHDAMYWYRQDPGQGLRLIYYSQIVNDFQKGDIAEGYSVSREKKESFPLTVTSAQKNPTAFYLCASSIGQGFSNQPQHFGDGTRLSIL.

This clonotype appeared many times. The chain has TRBV16 and TRBJ2-1, with D tentatively TRBD2 (7 bases). Germline V gene lookup returns CDR1 KGHSY and CDR2 FQNENV. The CDR3 totals 13 residues. The germline V and J ends were trimmed by 4 bases and 13 bases, with 17 bases remaining between them. The CDR3 sequence is CASSPRRGGGQFF. For the CDR3, the DNA is TGTGCCAGCAGCCCTCGGAGGGGGGGCGGTCAGTTCTTC.

This clonotype was detected ten times or more. The chain combines TRBV6-5 with TRBJ2-7, with D perhaps matching TRBD2 (5 bases). The CDR3 has 15 residues. Germline CDR1 is MNHEY and CDR2 is SVGAGI. The V and J ends lost 0 bases and 0 bases respectively, with 9 bases between them. In DNA, the CDR3 is TGTGCCAGCAGTTACTCGTGGGAGAGCTCCTACGAGCAGTACTTC. This translates into CASSYSWESSYEQYF.

This clonotype occurred many times. The gene calls are TRBV20-1 and TRBJ2-7; 7 nucleotides align to TRBD2. V lost 1 base to trimming and J lost 2 bases; unmatched junction nucleotides: 8. CDR3 size: 15 residues. The germline CDR1 and CDR2 sequences are DFQATT and SNEGSKA (reference sequence). The CDR3 coding sequence is TGCAGTGCTAGAGGCCCTTCAGCGGGAACCTACGAGCAGTACTTC. It yields the protein CSARGPSAGTYEQYF.

This chain uses TRBV20-1 with TRBJ2-4, with D perhaps TRBD1 or TRBD2 (6 bases each). The germline gives CDR1 DFQATT, CDR2 SNEGSKA (reference sequence). V was clipped by 3 bases and J by 6 bases, with 18 bases between them. The CDR3 length is 15 residues. The CDR3 DNA reads TGCAGTGCTAGCATTCCCGGGGGCGATAGAAACATTCAGTACTTC. It specifies CSASIPGGDRNIQYF.

In its sample, this clonotype was seen many times. V is TRBV11-3 and J is TRBJ2-5; D not certain. The CDR3 totals 12 residues. Trimming shortened V by 0 bases and J by 2 bases, and 1 base separated the two germline ends. The germline V gene encodes CDR1 SGHNT and CDR2 YENEEA. CDR3 amino acids: CASSLEQETQYF. The CDR3 DNA is TGTGCCAGCAGCTTAGAGCAAGAGACCCAGTACTTC.

This clonotype came up many times. The chain couples TRBV12-3 or TRBV12-4 to TRBJ2-1, with D uncertain. Between the trimmed V and J ends, which lost 3 bases and 7 bases, there was a span of 16 bases. The CDR3 contains 15 residues. This CDR3 reads CASSFVRPRRNEQFF. In nucleotides, the CDR3 is TGTGCCAGCAGTTTCGTTAGGCCCAGAAGGAATGAGCAGTTCTTC.

The sample holds a few counts of this clonotype. The chain links TRBV11-2 to TRBJ1-1; no reliable D call. The CDR3 sequence is 14 residues long. Trimming stripped 4 bases from V and 1 base from J, with 10 bases between. Germline CDR1 and CDR2: SGHAT and FQNNGV. CDR3 sequence (DNA): TGTGCCAGCAGCTCTGCACGGGGGAACACTGAAGCTTTCTTT. This encodes CASSSARGNTEAFF.

V gene TRBV9 combines with J gene TRBJ2-2; 7 bases align to TRBD2. Trimming at V came to 0 bases and at J to 0 bases, leaving 5 bases not matched to a gene. The CDR3 is made up of 17 amino acids. CDR1 is SGDLS and CDR2 is YYNGEE in the germline V gene. CDR3 coding DNA: TGTGCCAGCAGCGTAGCGTCCCTAGCGGCGAACACCGGGGAGCTGTTTTTT. Protein: CASSVASLAANTGELFF.

The rearrangement uses TRBV6-1 and TRBJ1-6; no firm D call. The CDR3 totals 15 residues. Germline loops: CDR1 MNHNS, CDR2 SASEGT. V gave up 10 bases and J gave up 1 base, with 14 bases separating them. The CDR3 loop is CATSGGRSYNSPLHF. The CDR3 DNA sequence: TGTGCCACCTCGGGTGGTCGGTCCTATAATTCACCCCTCCACTTT.

A single count supports this clonotype. V and J are TRBV20-1 and TRBJ2-1; TRBD2 might be the D (6 bases). Trimming shortened V by 5 bases and J by 4 bases, and 9 bases separated the two germline ends. The CDR3 is made up of 12 amino acids. Germline-derived CDR1 and CDR2 are DFQATT and SNEGSKA (reference sequence). CDR3 nucleotides: TGCAGTGCTGTTAGCGGATACAATGAGCAGTTCTTC. Translated, it gives CSAVSGYNEQFF.

This clonotype has ten or more counts. The CDR3 spells CSVEVGTVEKLFF. The CDR3 DNA sequence: TGCAGCGTTGAGGTTGGCACCGTCGAAAAACTGTTTTTT. V and J are TRBV29-1 and TRBJ1-4; D gene unclear. Germline V gene sequence: CDR1 SQVTM, CDR2 ANQGSEA. The V end lost 3 bases, the J end lost 8 bases, and 13 bases lay between the germline ends. The CDR3 is 13 residues long. The whole variable domain, remainder taken from reference TRBV29-1 and TRBJ1-4, is SAVISQKPSRDICQRGTSLTIQCQVDSQVTMMFWYRQQPGQSLTLIATANQGSEATYESGFVIDKFPISRPNLTFSTLTVSNMSPEDSSIYLCSVEVGTVEKLFFGSGTQLSVL.

This clonotype has at least ten counts. V and J are TRBV5-1 and TRBJ1-1, with D perhaps TRBD1 (6 bases). The CDR3 runs 18 residues. Per germline, CDR1 SGHRS and CDR2 YFSETQ. V dropped 5 bases and J dropped 1 base, with 24 bases sitting between them. The CDR3 spells CASRILTPRQEPNTEAFF. The CDR3 DNA sequence: TGCGCCAGCAGAATTTTAACCCCCCGACAGGAGCCGAACACTGAAGCTTTCTTT.

The rearrangement uses TRBV12-3 or TRBV12-4 and TRBJ2-1; D gene ambiguous. There are 12 residues in the CDR3. V was trimmed by 5 bases and J by 8 bases, leaving 10 bases between them. The CDR3: CASSTTDDEQFF. CDR3 bases: TGTGCCAGCAGTACCACGGACGATGAGCAGTTCTTC.

This clonotype was seen many times. This sequence joins TRBV12-3 or TRBV12-4 and TRBJ1-4; possibly TRBD1 for D (6 bases). The V end lost 2 bases, the J end lost 3 bases, and 7 bases lay between the germline ends. The CDR3 is made up of 14 amino acids. The CDR3 here is CASSLRQANEKLFF. CDR3 DNA: TGTGCCAGCAGTTTAAGACAGGCTAATGAAAAACTGTTTTTT.

This clonotype was detected a few times. The rearrangement links TRBV19 to TRBJ2-3; 12 bases line up with TRBD2. This CDR3 is built from 14 residues. With 8 bases clipped from V and 0 bases from J, the junction kept 0 bases outside the gene matches. Germline V gene lookup returns CDR1 LNHDA and CDR2 SQIVND (reference sequence). The CDR3: CASGTSGSTDTQYF. The CDR3 bases are TGTGCCAGTGGGACTAGCGGGAGCACAGATACGCAGTATTTT.

This clonotype was detected a few times. The chain carries TRBV9 and TRBJ1-6; possibly TRBD1 for D (6 bases). The V gene lost 0 bases and the J gene lost 10 bases, with 11 bases spanning the gap. Germline CDR1 reads SGDLS; CDR2 reads YYNGEE. The CDR3 length is 14 residues. The CDR3: CASSVGGAGSPLHF. In DNA form, the CDR3 reads TGTGCCAGCAGCGTAGGGGGGGCTGGGTCACCCCTCCACTTT.

This clonotype was counted ten times or more. The chain recombines TRBV3-1 with TRBJ2-7; possibly TRBD2 for D (6 bases). The CDR3 has 15 residues. Trimming left V 3 bases short and J 2 bases short, with 14 bases between. Germline V CDR1 and CDR2: LGHDT, YNNKEL (reference sequence). The chain's CDR3 is CASSQPGLAPYEQYF. The CDR3 DNA reads TGTGCCAGCAGCCAGCCGGGACTGGCCCCCTACGAGCAGTACTTC.

This chain connects TRBV11-2 to TRBJ2-1; 13 bases fit TRBD2. The V segment lost 0 bases and the J segment 2 bases; nucleotides outside the gene matches: 7. The CDR3 sequence is 19 residues long. CDR1 is SGHAT, CDR2 FQNNGV, per germline. For the CDR3, the DNA is TGTGCCAGCAGCTTAGATTCGACTAGCGGGAGGAGTCCCTACAATGAGCAGTTCTTC. The encoded protein is CASSLDSTSGRSPYNEQFF.

This clonotype occurred a few times. The genes are TRBV4-1 and TRBJ1-2, with D possibly TRBD1 on 5 matching bases. The V end was cut by 0 bases, the J end by 7 bases, with 6 bases between. CDR3 length equals 12 residues. Looked up from germline, CDR1 is MGHRA and CDR2 is YSYEKL. CDR3 in DNA: TGCGCCAGCAGCCAAGAGGGGGTTGGCTACACCTTC. Translated: CASSQEGVGYTF.

This clonotype was counted between two and nine times. The chain links TRBV18 to TRBJ1-2; 11 bases fit TRBD1. Germline lookup yields CDR1 KGHSH and CDR2 LQKENI. V trimming: 0 bases; J trimming: 8 bases; junction bases outside the gene matches: 8. The CDR3 sequence is 16 residues long. The CDR3 nucleotides read TGTGCCAGCTCACCACCGGAGGACAGGGGGCGGAAAGGCTACACCTTC. It specifies CASSPPEDRGRKGYTF.

This clonotype was found many times. The chain combines TRBV20-1 with TRBJ2-7; 15 bases fit TRBD2. Germline assignment: CDR1 DFQATT and CDR2 SNEGSKA (reference sequence). Unmatched junction bases numbered 15, after V lost 6 bases and J lost 6 bases. The CDR3 consists of 17 residues. DNA of the CDR3: TGCAGTGCCCAAAGGCCGGGAACGGGACTAGCGGGAGGCGAGCAGTACTTC. It yields the protein CSAQRPGTGLAGGEQYF.

The chain employs TRBV24-1 and TRBJ1-2, with D unresolved. The CDR3 has 14 amino acids. CDR1 and CDR2 from the germline V gene are KGHDR and SFDVKD. The V end was cut by 2 bases, the J end by 4 bases, with 10 bases between. The CDR3 DNA is TGTGCCACCAGTGATTCTTGGCAGTTCTATGGCTACACCTTC. This encodes CATSDSWQFYGYTF.

The genes are TRBV20-1 and TRBJ2-1; TRBD2 matches 8 bases. CDR1 DFQATT and CDR2 SNEGSKA come from the germline V gene (reference sequence). The CDR3 sequence is 15 residues long. V lost 3 bases to trimming and J lost 0 bases; unmatched junction nucleotides: 4. The CDR3 sequence is CSASVAGLSYNEQFF. The CDR3 nucleotides read TGCAGTGCTAGTGTAGCGGGACTCTCCTACAATGAGCAGTTCTTC.